One and the same sample provided the 14 T cell receptor beta chains below, sequenced in a study of blood T cells in healthy people across ages. The second PCR ran about 6 to 12 cycles with a sample-barcoded 5' primer and J-beta primers. MiXCR, run by TCRdb on the 5' RACE reads, gives a single entry per CDR3 protein. This sample yields some 1.4 million distinct CDR3 sequences, of which approximately 42% are seen a single time; roughly 7.7% belongs to the top ten. Sequenced: blood. The receptor source for this set is a woman under 30 in good health.

This chain joins TRBV9 and TRBJ2-5, with a weak D call TRBD2 (7 bases). The DNA end lines up better with TRBJ2-7; the J call may be wrong. The CDR3 sequence is 13 residues long. From germline, CDR1 is SGDLS and CDR2 YYNGEE. The CDR3 reads CASSVRGAGEQYF. The CDR3 DNA follows: TGTGCCAGCAGCGTACGGGGGGCGGGCGAGCAGTACTTC.

This clonotype showed up just a few times. The rearrangement uses TRBV13 and TRBJ2-1; D remains ambiguous. The CDR3 runs 14 residues. Germline lookup yields CDR1 PRHDT and CDR2 FYEKMQ (reference sequence). V lost 7 bases and J 1 base, leaving 11 bases between the germline ends. The CDR3, as DNA: TGTGCCAGCAACTCACAGAGTTCCTACAATGAGCAGTTCTTC. This translates into CASNSQSSYNEQFF. Full variable domain (outside the CDR3, taken from reference TRBV13 and TRBJ2-1): AAGVIQSPRHLIKEKRETATLKCYPIPRHDTVYWYQQGPGQDPQFLISFYEKMQSDKGSIPDRFSAQQFSDYHSELNMSSLELGDSALYFCASNSQSSYNEQFFGPGTRLTVL.

The chain carries TRBV29-1 and TRBJ1-2; no reliable D call. Germline CDR1 reads SQVTM; CDR2 reads ANQGSEA. CDR3 length: 9 amino acids. Trimming removed 2 bases from V and 8 bases from J, with 3 bases in between. The chain's CDR3 is CSVENGYTF. The CDR3 DNA is TGCAGCGTTGAAAACGGCTACACCTTC. The full variable domain, completed using reference TRBV29-1 and TRBJ1-2, is SAVISQKPSRDICQRGTSLTIQCQVDSQVTMMFWYRQQPGQSLTLIATANQGSEATYESGFVIDKFPISRPNLTFSTLTVSNMSPEDSSIYLCSVENGYTFGSGTRLTVV.

Worth noting for this clonotype: A much larger clone differs from this one at a single base, so this may be a read error. The chain has TRBV5-1 and TRBJ2-5; weak D call: TRBD1 (7 bases). The DNA end lines up better with TRBJ2-7; the J call may be wrong. This CDR3 is 13 amino acids long. Germline lookup yields CDR1 SGHRS and CDR2 YFSETQ. The DNA of the CDR3 is TGCGCCAGCGGCCCAGGGGGGAGAAACGAGCAGTACTTC. This codes for CASGPGGRNEQYF.

This sequence joins TRBV2 and TRBJ1-1, with D perhaps TRBD1 (5 bases). CDR1 SNHLY and CDR2 FYNNEI come from the germline V gene. The V end lost 8 bases, the J end lost 5 bases, and 18 bases lay between the germline ends. This CDR3 spans 14 amino acids. The CDR3 DNA follows: TGTGCCAGCGGTGGTCAGGGCCGGGGGACTGAAGCTTTCTTT. Translating it yields CASGGQGRGTEAFF.

V is TRBV12-3 or TRBV12-4 and J is TRBJ2-3, with 7 bases matching TRBD2. CDR3 length: 16 residues. Trimming took 6 bases from V and 3 from J; bases not matched to a gene: 12. CDR3 loop: CASRPGGGRGTDTQYF. CDR3 bases: TGTGCCAGCAGGCCCGGAGGCGGGAGAGGGACAGATACGCAGTATTTT.

V usage is TRBV4-1 and J usage is TRBJ2-1; D is perhaps TRBD2 (5 bases). Trimming took 1 base from V and 3 from J, leaving 13 bases between them. The CDR3 runs to 16 residues. Germline values: CDR1 MGHRA, CDR2 YSYEKL. DNA of the CDR3: TGCGCCAGCAGCCAAGGGTCAGTGGAGGTCTACAATGAGCAGTTCTTC. Encoded protein: CASSQGSVEVYNEQFF.

The chain employs TRBV14 and TRBJ2-1; 14 bases are shared with TRBD2. The CDR3 spans 15 residues. Germline V gives CDR1 SGHDN, CDR2 FVKESK. V shed 4 bases and J 9 bases; nucleotides not matched to a gene: 5. CDR3: CASSPRTSGGFEQFF. The CDR3 DNA follows: TGTGCCAGCAGCCCGCGGACTAGCGGGGGGTTTGAGCAGTTCTTC.

This chain connects TRBV2 to TRBJ1-1; a possible D gene is TRBD1 (5 bases). V gave up 4 bases and J gave up 0 bases, with 9 bases separating them. Looked up from germline, CDR1 is SNHLY and CDR2 is FYNNEI. This CDR3 region has 14 residues. DNA of the CDR3: TGTGCCAGCAGTGGACAGAGCTTGAACACTGAAGCTTTCTTT. This sequence encodes CASSGQSLNTEAFF.

This clonotype was seen a few times. J is TRBJ2-4 and V is TRBV6-6; 7 bases agree with TRBD1. Germline V CDR1 and CDR2: MNHNY, SVGAGI (reference sequence). This CDR3 region has 14 residues. V was pared by 4 bases and J by 13 bases, with 13 bases of the junction left unmatched. The CDR3 DNA is TGTGCCAGCAGTTTGGACAGGACCCCACCGGGGCAGTACTTC. Encoded protein: CASSLDRTPPGQYF.

The V call is TRBV27, the J call TRBJ2-1; 11 nucleotides align to TRBD2. J was trimmed by 2 bases and V by 5 bases; bases with no gene match: 5. CDR1 and CDR2 (germline): MNHEY, SMNVEV (reference sequence). There are 16 residues in the CDR3. DNA for the CDR3: TGTGCCAGCAGTCCGGAGGGACTAGCGGCCTACAATGAGCAGTTCTTC. As protein: CASSPEGLAAYNEQFF.

This sequence joins TRBV7-9 and TRBJ2-7, with D possibly matching TRBD2 (6 bases). There are 13 residues in the CDR3. V lost 5 bases, J lost 4 bases, and 12 bases lay in between. Per the germline V gene, CDR1 is SEHNR and CDR2 is FQNEAQ (reference sequence). The CDR3 is CASSPKGLYEQYF. The CDR3 nucleotides read TGTGCCAGCAGCCCGAAGGGACTGTACGAGCAGTACTTC.

The CDR3 loop is CSGTGTGKGYEQYF. CDR3 nucleotides: TGCAGCGGGACCGGGACAGGGAAGGGCTACGAGCAGTACTTC. The V gene is TRBV29-1, the J gene TRBJ2-7; 9 bases are a match to TRBD1. The CDR3 loop spans 14 amino acids. CDR1 is SQVTM, CDR2 ANQGSEA, per germline. Trimming took 7 bases from V and 3 from J; bases not matched to a gene: 10.

This clonotype was seen a handful of times. V usage is TRBV7-9 and J usage is TRBJ2-7, with TRBD1 identical over 9 bases. Germline CDR1 SEHNR, CDR2 FQNEAQ (reference sequence). The CDR3 extends over 17 amino acids. Trimming took 5 bases from V and 0 from J; bases not matched to a gene: 11. In DNA, the CDR3 is TGTGCCAGCAGCCCACCCTACCGGGACAGGGACTCCTACGAGCAGTACTTC. It encodes CASSPPYRDRDSYEQYF. Full variable domain (outside the CDR3, taken from reference TRBV7-9 and TRBJ2-7): DTGVSQNPRHKITKRGQNVTFRCDPISEHNRLYWYRQTLGQGPEFLTYFQNEAQLEKSRLLSDRFSAERPKGSFSTLEIQRTEQGDSAMYLCASSPPYRDRDSYEQYFGPGTRLTVT.